This TCR beta chain was obtained from a study of T cell changes during pregnancy in multiple sclerosis. V lost 1 base and J 6 bases, leaving 10 bases between the germline ends. The CDR3 has 14 amino acids. Germline values: CDR1 SGHVS, CDR2 FQNEAQ. TCRdb's table, derived via immunoSEQ multiplex PCR, lists solely in-frame clones and lacks some. Here the sample spans tens of thousands of clones, around 92% being singletons. This chain uses TRBV7-8 with TRBJ1-5; D is possibly TRBD1 (5 bases). The receptor's source is a female donor in good health, enrolled as a control in a pregnancy study. The specimen comprised CD8+ T cells from peripheral blood mononuclear cells, sampled in the third trimester of pregnancy. The CDR3 reads CASSLGGGGQPQHF. The DNA for the CDR3 is TGTGCCAGCAGCTTAGGCGGGGGTGGTCAGCCCCAGCATTTT.